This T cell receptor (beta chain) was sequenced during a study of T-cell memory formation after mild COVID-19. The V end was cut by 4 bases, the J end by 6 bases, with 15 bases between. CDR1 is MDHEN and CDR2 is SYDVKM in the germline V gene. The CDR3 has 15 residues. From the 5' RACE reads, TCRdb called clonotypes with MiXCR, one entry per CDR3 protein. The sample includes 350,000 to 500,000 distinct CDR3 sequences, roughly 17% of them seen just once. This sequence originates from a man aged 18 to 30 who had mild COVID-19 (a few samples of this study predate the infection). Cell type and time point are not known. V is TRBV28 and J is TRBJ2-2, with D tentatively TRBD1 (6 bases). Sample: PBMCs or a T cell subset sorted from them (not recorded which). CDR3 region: CASSSRQGFAGELFF. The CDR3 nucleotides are TGTGCCAGCAGTTCGCGCCAGGGGTTTGCCGGGGAGCTGTTTTTT.